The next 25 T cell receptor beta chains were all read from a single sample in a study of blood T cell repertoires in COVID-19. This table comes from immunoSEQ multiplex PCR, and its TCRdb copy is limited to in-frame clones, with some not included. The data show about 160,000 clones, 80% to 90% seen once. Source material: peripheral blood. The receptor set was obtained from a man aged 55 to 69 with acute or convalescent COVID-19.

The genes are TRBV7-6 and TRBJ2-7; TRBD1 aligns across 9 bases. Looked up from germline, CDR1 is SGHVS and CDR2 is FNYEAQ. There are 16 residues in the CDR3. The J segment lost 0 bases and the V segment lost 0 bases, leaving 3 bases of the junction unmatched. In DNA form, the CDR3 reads TGTGCCAGCAGCTTAGCCGGGACAGGGAACTCCTACGAGCAGTACTTC. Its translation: CASSLAGTGNSYEQYF. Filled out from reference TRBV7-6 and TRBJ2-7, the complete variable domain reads GAGVSQSPRYKVTKRGQDVALRCDPISGHVSLYWYRQALGQGPEFLTYFNYEAQQDKSGLPNDRFSAERPEGSISTLTIQRTEQRDSAMYRCASSLAGTGNSYEQYFGPGTRLTVT.

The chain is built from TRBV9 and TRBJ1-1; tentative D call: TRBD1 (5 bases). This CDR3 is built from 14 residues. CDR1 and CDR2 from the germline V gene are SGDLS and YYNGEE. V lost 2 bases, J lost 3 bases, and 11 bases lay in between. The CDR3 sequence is CASSVRGGYTEAFF. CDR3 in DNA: TGTGCCAGCAGCGTGAGGGGAGGTTACACTGAAGCTTTCTTT.

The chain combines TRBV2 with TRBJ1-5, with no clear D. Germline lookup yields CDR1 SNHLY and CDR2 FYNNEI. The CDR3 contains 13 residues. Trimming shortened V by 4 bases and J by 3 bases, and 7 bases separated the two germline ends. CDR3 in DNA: TGTGCCAGCAGTGCCCAGGACAATCAGCCCCAGCATTTT. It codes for CASSAQDNQPQHF.

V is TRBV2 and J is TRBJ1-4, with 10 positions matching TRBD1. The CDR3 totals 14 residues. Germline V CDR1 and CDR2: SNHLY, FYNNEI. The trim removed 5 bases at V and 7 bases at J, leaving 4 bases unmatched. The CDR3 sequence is CASSIDRGREKLFF. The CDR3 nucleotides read TGTGCCAGCAGTATCGACAGGGGGCGTGAAAAACTGTTTTTT.

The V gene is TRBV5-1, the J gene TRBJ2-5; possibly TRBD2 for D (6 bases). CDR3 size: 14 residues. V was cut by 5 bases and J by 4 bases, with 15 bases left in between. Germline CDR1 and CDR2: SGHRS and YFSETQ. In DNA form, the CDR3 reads TGCGCCAGCAGGCTGCTTCAGGGAGGAGAGACCCAGTACTTC. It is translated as CASRLLQGGETQYF.

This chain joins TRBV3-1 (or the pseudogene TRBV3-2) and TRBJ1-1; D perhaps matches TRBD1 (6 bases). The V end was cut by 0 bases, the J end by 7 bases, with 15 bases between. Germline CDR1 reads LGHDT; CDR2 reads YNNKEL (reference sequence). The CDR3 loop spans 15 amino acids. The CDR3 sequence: CASSQDVTRGLEAFF. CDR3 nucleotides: TGTGCCAGCAGCCAAGACGTTACCAGGGGCCTTGAAGCTTTCTTT.

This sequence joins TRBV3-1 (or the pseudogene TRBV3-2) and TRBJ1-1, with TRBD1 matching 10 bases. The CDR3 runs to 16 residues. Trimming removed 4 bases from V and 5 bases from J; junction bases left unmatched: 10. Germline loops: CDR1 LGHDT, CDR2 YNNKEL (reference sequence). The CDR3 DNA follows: TGTGCCAGCAGCCTCGGGACAGGGGTCGTGCTAACTGAAGCTTTCTTT. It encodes CASSLGTGVVLTEAFF.

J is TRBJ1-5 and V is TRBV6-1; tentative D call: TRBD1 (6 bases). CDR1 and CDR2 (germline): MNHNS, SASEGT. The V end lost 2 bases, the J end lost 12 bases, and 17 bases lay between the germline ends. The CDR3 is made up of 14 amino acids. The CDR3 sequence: CASSERRTDSGQHF. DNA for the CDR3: TGTGCCAGCAGTGAACGCCGGACAGATTCTGGCCAGCATTTT.

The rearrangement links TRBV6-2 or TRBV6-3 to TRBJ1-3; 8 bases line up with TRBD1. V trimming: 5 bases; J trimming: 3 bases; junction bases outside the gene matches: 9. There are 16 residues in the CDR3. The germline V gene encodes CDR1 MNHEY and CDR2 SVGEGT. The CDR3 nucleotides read TGTGCCAGCAGTAGAGCGGGACAGGCCTTTGGAAACACCATATATTTT. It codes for CASSRAGQAFGNTIYF.

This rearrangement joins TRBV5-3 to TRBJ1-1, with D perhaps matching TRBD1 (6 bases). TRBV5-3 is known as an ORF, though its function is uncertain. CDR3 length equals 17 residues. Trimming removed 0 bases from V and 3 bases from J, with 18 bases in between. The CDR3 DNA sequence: TGTGCCAGAAGCTTGGGGGGCAGGGGACTAACGGACACTGAAGCTTTCTTT. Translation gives CARSLGGRGLTDTEAFF.

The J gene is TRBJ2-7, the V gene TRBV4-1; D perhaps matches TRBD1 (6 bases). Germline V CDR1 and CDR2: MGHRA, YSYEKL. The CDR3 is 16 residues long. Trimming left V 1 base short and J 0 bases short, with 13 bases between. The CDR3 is CASSQVLDSFSYEQYF. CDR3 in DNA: TGCGCCAGCAGCCAAGTGTTGGACAGTTTCTCCTACGAGCAGTACTTC.

Written as DNA, the CDR3 is TGTGCCTGGAGTCAGGACACCTACGAGCAGTACTTC. It yields the protein CAWSQDTYEQYF. The V and J genes are TRBV30 and TRBJ2-7; TRBD1 is a possible D gene (5 bases). The germline V gene has CDR1 GTSNPN and CDR2 SVGIG (reference sequence). Trimming took 2 bases from V and 2 from J, leaving 7 bases between them. The length of the CDR3 is 12 residues.

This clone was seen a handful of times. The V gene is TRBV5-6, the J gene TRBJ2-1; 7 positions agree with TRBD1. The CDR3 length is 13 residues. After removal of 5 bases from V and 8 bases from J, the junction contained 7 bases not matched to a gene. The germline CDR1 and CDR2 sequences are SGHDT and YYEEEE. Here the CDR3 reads CASRLTGLDEQFF. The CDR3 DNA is TGTGCCAGCAGATTGACAGGGTTGGATGAGCAGTTCTTC. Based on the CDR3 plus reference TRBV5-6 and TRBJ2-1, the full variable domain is DAGVTQSPTHLIKTRGQQVTLRCSPKSGHDTVSWYQQALGQGPQFIFQYYEEEERQRGNFPDRFSGHQFPNYSSELNVNALLLGDSALYLCASRLTGLDEQFFGPGTRLTVL.

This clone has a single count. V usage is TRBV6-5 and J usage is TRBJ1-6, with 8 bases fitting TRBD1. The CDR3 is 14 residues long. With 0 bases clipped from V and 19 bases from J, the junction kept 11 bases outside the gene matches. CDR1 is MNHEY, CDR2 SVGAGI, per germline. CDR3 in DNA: TGTGCCAGCAGTTACTCGGTCAGGGGGCACCCGCCTCACTTT. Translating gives CASSYSVRGHPPHF.

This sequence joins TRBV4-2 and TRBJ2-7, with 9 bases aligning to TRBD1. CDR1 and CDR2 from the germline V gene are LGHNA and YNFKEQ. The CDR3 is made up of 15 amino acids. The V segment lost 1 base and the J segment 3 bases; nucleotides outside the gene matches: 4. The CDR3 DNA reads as TGTGCCAGCAGCCAAGGGACAGGGGAATTCTACGAGCAGTACTTC. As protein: CASSQGTGEFYEQYF.

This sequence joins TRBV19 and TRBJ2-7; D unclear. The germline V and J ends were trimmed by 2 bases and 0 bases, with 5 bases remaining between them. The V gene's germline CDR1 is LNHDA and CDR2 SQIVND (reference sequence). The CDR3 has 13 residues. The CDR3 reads CASSIQDSYEQYF. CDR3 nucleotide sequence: TGTGCCAGTAGTATACAGGACTCCTACGAGCAGTACTTC.

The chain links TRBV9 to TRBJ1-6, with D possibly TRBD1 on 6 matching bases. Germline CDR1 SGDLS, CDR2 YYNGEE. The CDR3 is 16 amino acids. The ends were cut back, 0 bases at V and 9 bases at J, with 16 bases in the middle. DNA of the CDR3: TGTGCCAGCAGCGTAGCTGGCCAGGTAGGGGGTTCACCCCTCCACTTT. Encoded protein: CASSVAGQVGGSPLHF.

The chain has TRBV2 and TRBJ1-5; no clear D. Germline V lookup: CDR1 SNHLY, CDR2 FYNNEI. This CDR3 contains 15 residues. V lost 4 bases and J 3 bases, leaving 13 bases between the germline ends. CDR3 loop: CASSGTPRLNQPQHF. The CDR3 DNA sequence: TGTGCCAGCAGTGGTACCCCTAGGCTCAATCAGCCCCAGCATTTT.

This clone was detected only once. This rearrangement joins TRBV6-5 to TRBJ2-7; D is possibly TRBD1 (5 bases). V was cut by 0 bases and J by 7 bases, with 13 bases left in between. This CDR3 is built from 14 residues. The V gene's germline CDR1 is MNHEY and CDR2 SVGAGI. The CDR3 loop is CASSYSGRVGEQYF. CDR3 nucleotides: TGTGCCAGCAGTTACTCGGGCAGGGTGGGTGAGCAGTACTTC.

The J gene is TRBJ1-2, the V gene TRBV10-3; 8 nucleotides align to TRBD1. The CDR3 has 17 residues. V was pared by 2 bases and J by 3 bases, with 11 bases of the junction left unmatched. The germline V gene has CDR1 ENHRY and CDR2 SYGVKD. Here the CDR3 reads CAISEPESGGADYGYTF. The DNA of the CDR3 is TGTGCCATCAGTGAGCCTGAATCAGGGGGCGCGGACTATGGCTACACCTTC.

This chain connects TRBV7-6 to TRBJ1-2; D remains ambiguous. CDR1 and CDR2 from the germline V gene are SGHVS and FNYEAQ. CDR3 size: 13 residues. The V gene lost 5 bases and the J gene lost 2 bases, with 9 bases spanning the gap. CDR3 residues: CASSLNGNYGYTF. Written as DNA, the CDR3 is TGTGCCAGCAGCCTCAACGGGAACTATGGCTACACCTTC.

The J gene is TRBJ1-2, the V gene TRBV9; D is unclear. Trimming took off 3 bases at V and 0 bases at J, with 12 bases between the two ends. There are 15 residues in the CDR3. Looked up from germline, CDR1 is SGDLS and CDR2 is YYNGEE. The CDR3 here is CASSGVAIPNYGYTF. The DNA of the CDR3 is TGTGCCAGCAGCGGAGTCGCTATACCTAACTATGGCTACACCTTC. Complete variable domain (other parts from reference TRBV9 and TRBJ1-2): DSGVTQTPKHLITATGQRVTLRCSPRSGDLSVYWYQQSLDQGLQFLIQYYNGEERAKGNILERFSAQQFPDLHSELNLSSLELGDSALYFCASSGVAIPNYGYTFGSGTRLTVV.

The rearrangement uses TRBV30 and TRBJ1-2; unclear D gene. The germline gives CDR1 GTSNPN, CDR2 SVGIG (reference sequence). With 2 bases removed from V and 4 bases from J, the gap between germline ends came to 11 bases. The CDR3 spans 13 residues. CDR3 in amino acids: CAWSTSPIYGYTF. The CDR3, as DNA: TGTGCCTGGAGTACATCGCCGATCTATGGCTACACCTTC.

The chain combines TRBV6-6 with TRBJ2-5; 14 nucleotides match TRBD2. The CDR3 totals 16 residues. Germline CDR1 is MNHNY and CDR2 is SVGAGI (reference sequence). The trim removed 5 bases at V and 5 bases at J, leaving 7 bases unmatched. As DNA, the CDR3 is TGTGCCAGCAGTCCCGGACTAGCGGGGGGCGATGAGACCCAGTACTTC. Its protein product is CASSPGLAGGDETQYF.

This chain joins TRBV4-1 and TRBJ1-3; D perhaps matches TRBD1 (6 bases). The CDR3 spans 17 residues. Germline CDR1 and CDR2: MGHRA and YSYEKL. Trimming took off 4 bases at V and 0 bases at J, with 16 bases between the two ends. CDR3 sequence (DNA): TGCGCCAGCAGCCGTCTGGCAGGGGCCACCTCTGGAAACACCATATATTTT. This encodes CASSRLAGATSGNTIYF.